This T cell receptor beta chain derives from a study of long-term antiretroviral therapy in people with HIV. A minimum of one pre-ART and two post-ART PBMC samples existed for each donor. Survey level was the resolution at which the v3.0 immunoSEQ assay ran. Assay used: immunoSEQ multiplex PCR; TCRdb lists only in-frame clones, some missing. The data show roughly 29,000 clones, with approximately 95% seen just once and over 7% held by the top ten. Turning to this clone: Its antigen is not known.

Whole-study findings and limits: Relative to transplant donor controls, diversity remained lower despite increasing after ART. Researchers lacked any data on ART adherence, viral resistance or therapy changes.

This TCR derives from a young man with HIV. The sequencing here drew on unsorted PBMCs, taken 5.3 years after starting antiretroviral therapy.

The CDR3 DNA sequence: TGTGCCAGCAGCTTAAGGGACTTCGACTACGAGCAGTACTTC. Translated, it gives CASSLRDFDYEQYF. This rearrangement joins TRBV7-6 to TRBJ2-7; TRBD2 is a possible D gene (6 bases). CDR1 is SGHVS and CDR2 is FNYEAQ in the germline V gene. V lost 2 bases, J lost 3 bases, and 11 bases lay in between. CDR3 size: 14 residues.